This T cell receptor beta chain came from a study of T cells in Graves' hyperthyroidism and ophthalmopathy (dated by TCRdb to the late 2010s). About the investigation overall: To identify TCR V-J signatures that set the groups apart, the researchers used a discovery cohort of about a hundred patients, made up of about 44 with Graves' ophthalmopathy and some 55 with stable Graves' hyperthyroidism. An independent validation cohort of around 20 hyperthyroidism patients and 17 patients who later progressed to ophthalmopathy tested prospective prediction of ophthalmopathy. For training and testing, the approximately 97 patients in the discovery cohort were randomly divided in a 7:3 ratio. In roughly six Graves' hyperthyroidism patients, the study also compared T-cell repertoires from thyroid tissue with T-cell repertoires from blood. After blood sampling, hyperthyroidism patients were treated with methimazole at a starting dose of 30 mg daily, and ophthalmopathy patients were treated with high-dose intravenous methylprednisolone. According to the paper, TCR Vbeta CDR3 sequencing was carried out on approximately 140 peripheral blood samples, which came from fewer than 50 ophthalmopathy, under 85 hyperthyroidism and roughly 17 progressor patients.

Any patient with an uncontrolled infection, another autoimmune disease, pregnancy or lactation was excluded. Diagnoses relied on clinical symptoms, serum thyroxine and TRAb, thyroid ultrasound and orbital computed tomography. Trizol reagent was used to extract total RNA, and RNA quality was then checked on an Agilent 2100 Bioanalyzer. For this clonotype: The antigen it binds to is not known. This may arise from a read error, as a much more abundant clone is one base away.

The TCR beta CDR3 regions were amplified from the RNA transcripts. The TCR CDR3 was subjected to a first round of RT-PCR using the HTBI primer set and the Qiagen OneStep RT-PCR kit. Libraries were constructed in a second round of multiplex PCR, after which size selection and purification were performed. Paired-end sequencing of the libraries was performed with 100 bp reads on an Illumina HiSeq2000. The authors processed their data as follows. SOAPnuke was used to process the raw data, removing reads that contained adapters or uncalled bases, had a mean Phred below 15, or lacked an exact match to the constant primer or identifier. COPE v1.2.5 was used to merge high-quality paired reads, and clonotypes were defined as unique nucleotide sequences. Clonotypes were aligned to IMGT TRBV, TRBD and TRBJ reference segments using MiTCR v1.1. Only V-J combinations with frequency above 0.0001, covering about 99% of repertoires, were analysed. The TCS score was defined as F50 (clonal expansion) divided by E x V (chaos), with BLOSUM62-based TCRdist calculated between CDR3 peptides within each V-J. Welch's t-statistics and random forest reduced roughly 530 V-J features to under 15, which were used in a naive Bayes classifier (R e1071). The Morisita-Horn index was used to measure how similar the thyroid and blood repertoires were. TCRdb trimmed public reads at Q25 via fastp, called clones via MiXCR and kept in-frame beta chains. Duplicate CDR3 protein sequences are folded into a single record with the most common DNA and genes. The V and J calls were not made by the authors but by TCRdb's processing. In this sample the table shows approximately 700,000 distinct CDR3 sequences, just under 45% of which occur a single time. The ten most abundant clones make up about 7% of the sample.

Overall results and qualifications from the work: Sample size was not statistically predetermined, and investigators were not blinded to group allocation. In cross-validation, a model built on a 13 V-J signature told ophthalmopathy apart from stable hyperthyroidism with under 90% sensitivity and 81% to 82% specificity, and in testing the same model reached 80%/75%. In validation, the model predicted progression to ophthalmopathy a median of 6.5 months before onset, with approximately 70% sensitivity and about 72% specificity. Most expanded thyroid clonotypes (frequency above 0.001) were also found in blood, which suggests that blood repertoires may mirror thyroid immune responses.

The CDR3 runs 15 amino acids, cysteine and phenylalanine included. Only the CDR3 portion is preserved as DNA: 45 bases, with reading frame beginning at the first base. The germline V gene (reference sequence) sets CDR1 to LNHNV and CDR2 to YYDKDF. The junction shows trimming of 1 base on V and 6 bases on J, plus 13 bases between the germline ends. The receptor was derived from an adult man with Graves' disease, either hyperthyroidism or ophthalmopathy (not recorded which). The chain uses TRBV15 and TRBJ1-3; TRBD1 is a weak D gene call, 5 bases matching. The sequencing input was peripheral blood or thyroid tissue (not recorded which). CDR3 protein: CATSRAGPAENTIYF. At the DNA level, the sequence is TGTGCCACCAGCAGAGCGGGGCCAGCTGAAAACACCATATATTTT.